The present T cell receptor beta chain was sequenced within a study of post-analysis software for immune sequencing data. Background on the study: Patients with relapsing-remitting, secondary progressive and progressive-relapsing multiple sclerosis courses were all represented. Whole-study findings and limits: Compared with controls, patients had more of five TRBV segments, including TRBV5-6, TRBV5-1 and TRBV20-1.

Prepared TCR beta cDNA libraries contained unique molecular identifiers. The source material, about 0.85 to 11 million T cells, gave rise to roughly 0.5 million cDNA molecules. TCRdb processed the PCR reads anew with MiXCR; each CDR3 protein has one entry. The table records approximately 730,000 distinct CDR3 sequences, approximately 44% of them present only once. Germline assignment: CDR1 ENHRY and CDR2 SYGVKD. The V end lost 4 bases, the J end lost 6 bases, and 10 bases lay between the germline ends. The CDR3 length is 12 residues. As concerns this clonotype: The antigen is unknown.

This receptor was taken from a girl aged 10 to 17 with multiple sclerosis. The rearrangement joins TRBV10-3 to TRBJ2-7; tentative D call: TRBD2 (5 bases). The sequencing input was blood. The chain's CDR3 is CAISGTGGEQYF. CDR3 bases: TGTGCCATCAGTGGGACCGGAGGCGAGCAGTACTTC.